One and the same sample provided the 5 T cell receptor beta chains below, sequenced in a study of T cell responses to AZD1222 COVID-19 vaccine. Repertoires were generated with immunoSEQ multiplex PCR, while TCRdb's copy carries only in-frame clones and drops some. The profile shows about 150,000 clones, 75% to 95% of them singletons. The sequencing used peripheral blood, collected on day 0 of AZD1222 vaccination. The origin of the receptors is an adult in good health.

The chain carries TRBV3-1 (or the pseudogene TRBV3-2) and TRBJ2-1; 13 bases match TRBD2. Germline values: CDR1 LGHDT, CDR2 YNNKEL (reference sequence). Trimming cost V 4 bases and J 6 bases; bases outside gene matches: 18. The CDR3 contains 20 residues. The CDR3 reads CASSPSLFTSGRAGRNEQFF. The DNA of the CDR3 is TGTGCCAGCAGCCCCTCCCTCTTTACTAGCGGGAGGGCAGGGCGCAATGAGCAGTTCTTC.

This clone has a handful of counts. The V gene is TRBV7-3, the J gene TRBJ2-1; tentative D call: TRBD2 (5 bases). Trimming cost V 0 bases and J 4 bases, with 13 bases left between them. The V gene's germline CDR1 is SGHTA and CDR2 FQGTGA. The CDR3 length is 16 residues. CDR3 nucleotides: TGTGCCAGCAGCTTAACTCCGGCACCGGGGTACAATGAGCAGTTCTTC. Residues: CASSLTPAPGYNEQFF.

The chain has TRBV4-1 and TRBJ2-7; no firm D call. Germline CDR1 and CDR2: MGHRA and YSYEKL. Trimming removed 2 bases at V and 2 bases at J, with 7 bases between. The CDR3 extends over 13 amino acids. The CDR3 loop is CASSQPQTYEQYF. The CDR3 nucleotides read TGCGCCAGCAGCCAACCCCAGACCTACGAGCAGTACTTC.

V usage is TRBV6-1 and J usage is TRBJ2-7; D gene unclear. Germline CDR1 is MNHNS and CDR2 is SASEGT. CDR3 length: 14 residues. The V end was cut by 1 base, the J end by 3 bases, with 10 bases between. The CDR3: CASSEEALVYEQYF. In nucleotides, the CDR3 is TGTGCCAGCAGTGAAGAAGCCTTAGTCTACGAGCAGTACTTC.

This clone has only one observation. The V and J genes are TRBV7-9 and TRBJ2-7, with unresolved D. The V and J ends lost 3 bases and 6 bases respectively, with 12 bases between them. CDR3 length: 13 amino acids. Germline V CDR1 and CDR2: SEHNR, FQNEAQ (reference sequence). CDR3 in DNA: TGTGCCAGCAGCTTTTCTTCCAGATCCGAGCAGTACTTC. Translated, it gives CASSFSSRSEQYF.